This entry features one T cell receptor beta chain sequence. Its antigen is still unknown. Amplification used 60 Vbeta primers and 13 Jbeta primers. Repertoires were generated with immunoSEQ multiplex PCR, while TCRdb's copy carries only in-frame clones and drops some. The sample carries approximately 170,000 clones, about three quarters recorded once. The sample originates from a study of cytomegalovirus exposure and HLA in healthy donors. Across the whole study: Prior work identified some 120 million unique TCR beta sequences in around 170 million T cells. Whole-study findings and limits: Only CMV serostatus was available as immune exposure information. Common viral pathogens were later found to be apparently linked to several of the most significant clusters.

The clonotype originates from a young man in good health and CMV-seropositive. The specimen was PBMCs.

The CDR3 reads CASSPTTSGAGELFF. For the CDR3, the DNA is TGCGCCAGCAGCCCGACGACTAGTGGCGCCGGGGAGCTGTTTTTT. The chain employs TRBV5-1 and TRBJ2-2, with D possibly matching TRBD2 (6 bases). V lost 4 bases and J lost 6, with 16 bases in between. The germline V gene has CDR1 SGHRS and CDR2 YFSETQ. The CDR3 consists of 15 residues.